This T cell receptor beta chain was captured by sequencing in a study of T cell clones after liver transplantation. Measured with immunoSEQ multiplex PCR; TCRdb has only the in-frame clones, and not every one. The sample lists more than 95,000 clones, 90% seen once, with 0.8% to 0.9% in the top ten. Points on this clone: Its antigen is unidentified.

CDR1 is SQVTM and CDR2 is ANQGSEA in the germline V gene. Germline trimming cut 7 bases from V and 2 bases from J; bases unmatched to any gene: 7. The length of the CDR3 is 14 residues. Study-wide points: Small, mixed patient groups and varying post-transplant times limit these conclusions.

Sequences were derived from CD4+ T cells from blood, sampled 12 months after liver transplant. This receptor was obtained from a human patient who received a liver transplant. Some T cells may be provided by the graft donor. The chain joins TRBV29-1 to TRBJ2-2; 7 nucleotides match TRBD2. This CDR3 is CSGQAGTNTGELFF. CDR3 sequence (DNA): TGCAGCGGACAAGCGGGGACTAACACCGGGGAGCTGTTTTTT.